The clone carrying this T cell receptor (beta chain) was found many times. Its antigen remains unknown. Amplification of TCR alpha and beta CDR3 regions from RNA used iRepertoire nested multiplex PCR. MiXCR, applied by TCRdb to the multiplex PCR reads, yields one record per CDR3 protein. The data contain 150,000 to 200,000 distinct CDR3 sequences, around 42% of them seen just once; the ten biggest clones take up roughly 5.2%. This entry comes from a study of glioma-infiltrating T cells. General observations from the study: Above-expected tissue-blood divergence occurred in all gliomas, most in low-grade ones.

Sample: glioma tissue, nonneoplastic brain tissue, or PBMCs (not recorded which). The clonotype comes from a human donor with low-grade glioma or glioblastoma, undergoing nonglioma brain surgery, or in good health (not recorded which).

The CDR3 protein is CASRSRQATYNEQFF. The CDR3 DNA is TGTGCCAGCAGATCTAGACAGGCTACTTACAATGAGCAGTTCTTC. The chain employs TRBV3-1 and TRBJ2-1, with D possibly TRBD1 on 6 matching bases. Germline values: CDR1 LGHDT, CDR2 YNNKEL (reference sequence). The CDR3 runs 15 residues. V was cut by 6 bases and J by 4 bases, with 16 bases left in between.